One sample yielded the 21 T cell receptor beta chains listed below, sequenced in a study of blood T cell repertoires in COVID-19. The protocol was immunoSEQ multiplex PCR, while the TCRdb copy is restricted to in-frame clones and leaves out a portion. The data show roughly 140,000 clones, with around 80% seen just once and about 7.2% held by the top ten. Specimen: PBMCs or T cells enriched from blood (not recorded which). The origin of the receptors is a man aged 50-59 years who had recovered from COVID-19.

Of note for this clone: Sequence at one end of the junction differs from germline and may be a read error. The chain recombines TRBV7-9 with TRBJ1-6; D is possibly TRBD1 (5 bases). The CDR3 length is 13 residues. CDR1 and CDR2 (germline): SEHNR, FQNEAQ (reference sequence). CDR3 residues: CAGSLEGNSPLHF. In DNA, the CDR3 is TGTGCCGGCAGCTTAGAGGGGAATTCACCCCTCCACTTT.

The chain is built from TRBV29-1 and TRBJ2-2; D is unclear. V dropped 5 bases and J dropped 3 bases, with 4 bases sitting between them. The CDR3 has 11 amino acids. Germline V gives CDR1 SQVTM, CDR2 ANQGSEA. As DNA, the CDR3 is TGCAGCGTTCGAGACACCGGGGAGCTGTTTTTT. Translated, it gives CSVRDTGELFF.

This chain links TRBV2 with TRBJ1-1, with D perhaps TRBD1 (5 bases). Per the germline V gene, CDR1 is SNHLY and CDR2 is FYNNEI. V was cut by 8 bases and J by 1 base, with 20 bases left in between. This CDR3 is built from 16 residues. Here the CDR3 reads CASRPGQGRWNTEAFF. CDR3 DNA sequence: TGTGCCAGCCGCCCGGGCCAGGGCAGGTGGAACACTGAAGCTTTCTTT.

This sequence joins TRBV4-1 and TRBJ1-1; D perhaps matches TRBD1 (6 bases). V was shortened by 4 bases and J by 3 bases, with 15 bases between the two germline ends. Germline V lookup: CDR1 MGHRA, CDR2 YSYEKL. This CDR3 contains 15 residues. The CDR3 here is CASSPSPGGYTEAFF. The DNA for the CDR3 is TGCGCCAGCAGCCCGTCGCCGGGGGGCTACACTGAAGCTTTCTTT.

This clone was seen a single time. This chain's CDR3 is CSVALAGGQATQYF. The CDR3 DNA reads TGCAGCGTTGCACTAGCGGGGGGGCAAGCTACGCAGTATTTT. The rearrangement joins TRBV29-1 to TRBJ2-3, with TRBD2 identical over 13 bases. Germline loops: CDR1 SQVTM, CDR2 ANQGSEA. Losses at the gene ends were 4 bases for V and 8 bases for J; bases not matched to a gene: 6. The CDR3 is 14 amino acids.

The chain is built from TRBV24-1 and TRBJ2-1; D remains unclear. V lost 3 bases to trimming and J lost 9 bases, with 11 bases between them. Germline assignment: CDR1 KGHDR and CDR2 SFDVKD. The CDR3 sequence is 13 residues long. The CDR3 here is CATSDADVPEQFF. The CDR3 nucleotides are TGTGCCACCAGTGATGCAGATGTACCTGAGCAGTTCTTC.

The rearrangement uses TRBV11-3 and TRBJ2-1, with 12 positions matching TRBD2. CDR3 length: 15 amino acids. CDR1 and CDR2 from the germline V gene are SGHNT and YENEEA. Trimming cost V 1 base and J 9 bases; bases outside gene matches: 4. Here the CDR3 reads CASSLAPSGGAEQFF. The CDR3 DNA sequence: TGTGCCAGCAGCTTAGCGCCTAGCGGGGGGGCTGAGCAGTTCTTC.

The chain combines TRBV11-2 with TRBJ2-7; TRBD1 agrees at 9 bases. This CDR3 contains 14 residues. CDR1 is SGHAT, CDR2 FQNNGV, per germline. Trimming removed 4 bases from V and 4 bases from J; junction bases left unmatched: 5. The DNA of the CDR3 is TGTGCCAGCAGCTCCCTGACAGGGGGGTACGAGCAGTACTTC. Its translation: CASSSLTGGYEQYF.

This chain uses TRBV12-3 or TRBV12-4 with TRBJ2-7, with TRBD2 identical over 8 bases. V trimming: 3 bases; J trimming: 2 bases; junction bases outside the gene matches: 0. The CDR3 covers 13 residues. The CDR3 region is CASSFSGTYEQYF. The CDR3 nucleotides read TGTGCCAGCAGTTTTAGCGGGACCTACGAGCAGTACTTC.

The chain recombines TRBV5-1 with TRBJ2-7; 7 bases match TRBD2. Germline V gene sequence: CDR1 SGHRS, CDR2 YFSETQ. The junction had 7 bases not matched to a gene; V was cut back by 5 bases and J by 2 bases. The CDR3 runs 14 residues. CDR3 bases: TGCGCCAGCAGTGGCGGGGGAGCCACCTACGAGCAGTACTTC. Its protein product is CASSGGGATYEQYF.

The rearrangement links TRBV5-1 to TRBJ1-3; a possible D gene is TRBD1 (5 bases). The length of the CDR3 is 13 residues. V was cut by 4 bases and J by 7 bases, with 12 bases left in between. The germline V gene has CDR1 SGHRS and CDR2 YFSETQ. CDR3 residues: CASSVDGGNTIYF. CDR3 sequence (DNA): TGCGCCAGCAGCGTCGACGGGGGGAACACCATATATTTT.

CDR3 loop: CASSPPPNNNYGYTF. The CDR3 coding sequence is TGTGCCAGTAGCCCCCCACCGAACAATAACTATGGCTACACCTTC. This chain uses TRBV19 with TRBJ1-2; unclear D gene. CDR3 length equals 15 residues. Germline loops: CDR1 LNHDA, CDR2 SQIVND (reference sequence). Trimming removed 6 bases at V and 1 base at J, with 15 bases between.

The chain employs TRBV27 and TRBJ1-2; 10 bases are shared with TRBD1. The CDR3 consists of 16 residues. Germline CDR1 is MNHEY and CDR2 is SMNVEV (reference sequence). Losses at the gene ends were 8 bases for V and 4 bases for J; bases not matched to a gene: 13. CDR3 amino acids: CASRGQGEISSYGYTF. In DNA, the CDR3 is TGTGCCAGCCGCGGACAGGGGGAAATCTCGAGCTATGGCTACACCTTC.

The chain recombines TRBV12-3 or TRBV12-4 with TRBJ1-5; D is ambiguous. The CDR3 sequence is 13 residues long. V was trimmed by 0 bases and J by 3 bases, leaving 3 bases between them. The CDR3 here is CASSLAANQPQHF. As DNA, the CDR3 is TGTGCCAGCAGTTTAGCGGCCAATCAGCCCCAGCATTTT.

The chain recombines TRBV6-5 with TRBJ1-2; TRBD1 matches 7 bases. The CDR3 contains 15 residues. With 5 bases clipped from V and 8 bases from J, the junction kept 14 bases outside the gene matches. CDR1 and CDR2 from the germline V gene are MNHEY and SVGAGI. CDR3 DNA: TGTGCCAGCAGTATCCGGGACAGCCAAACGTCGGGCTACACCTTC. It yields the protein CASSIRDSQTSGYTF.

The rearrangement links TRBV6-5 to TRBJ1-1; D not resolved. Germline V gives CDR1 MNHEY, CDR2 SVGAGI. V lost 0 bases and J 8 bases, leaving 13 bases between the germline ends. This CDR3 is 14 amino acids long. The CDR3 sequence: CASSYSHYGEEAFF. The DNA of the CDR3 is TGTGCCAGCAGTTACTCGCATTACGGGGAAGAAGCTTTCTTT.

The chain links TRBV6-5 to TRBJ1-2, with a weak D call TRBD1 (5 bases). The CDR3 consists of 15 residues. V gave up 6 bases and J gave up 4 bases, with 18 bases separating them. Germline V lookup: CDR1 MNHEY, CDR2 SVGAGI. The CDR3 sequence is CASSPPEGGTYGYTF. The DNA for the CDR3 is TGTGCCAGCAGCCCCCCGGAGGGTGGGACCTATGGCTACACCTTC.

CDR3 bases: TGCGCCAGCAGCTTCCCGCGACTAGACAGCACAGATACGCAGTATTTT. Translated: CASSFPRLDSTDTQYF. The chain employs TRBV5-1 and TRBJ2-3; weak D call: TRBD2 (6 bases). This CDR3 has 16 residues. Looked up from germline, CDR1 is SGHRS and CDR2 is YFSETQ. Trimming pared 2 bases from V and 0 bases from J, leaving 13 bases between.

The rearrangement links TRBV7-8 to TRBJ2-3; maybe TRBD2 (6 bases). The V end lost 1 base, the J end lost 2 bases, and 7 bases lay between the germline ends. The CDR3 extends over 14 amino acids. Germline lookup yields CDR1 SGHVS and CDR2 FQNEAQ. The CDR3 coding sequence is TGTGCCAGCAGCTTAGGCGGGAACACAGATACGCAGTATTTT. Amino acids: CASSLGGNTDTQYF.

V usage is TRBV5-1 and J usage is TRBJ1-5; 8 positions match TRBD1. CDR3 length: 15 amino acids. The trim removed 4 bases at V and 3 bases at J, leaving 6 bases unmatched. Germline CDR1 reads SGHRS; CDR2 reads YFSETQ. This CDR3 is CASSPGTGTNQPQHF. CDR3 nucleotides: TGCGCCAGCAGCCCCGGGACAGGCACCAATCAGCCCCAGCATTTT.

The V and J genes are TRBV24-1 and TRBJ2-2; possibly TRBD2 for D (5 bases). Germline V gene sequence: CDR1 KGHDR, CDR2 SFDVKD. The CDR3 is made up of 15 amino acids. Trimming took 3 bases from V and 4 from J, leaving 11 bases between them. The CDR3 sequence: CATSDNGVATGELFF. The CDR3 bases are TGTGCCACCAGTGATAACGGGGTGGCCACCGGGGAGCTGTTTTTT.